This TCR beta chain was retrieved from a study of PD-L1 blockade in urothelial cancer. At the level of the study: From about 2014, patients received atezolizumab, given as 1,200 mg intravenously every 3 weeks. About 85% of the roughly 29 patients comprised males who had bladder-origin urothelial cancer.

This clone occurred once. In each PCR, synthetic TCR analog templates were spiked in. TCRdb's table, derived via immunoSEQ multiplex PCR, lists solely in-frame clones and lacks some. Among 45,000 to 50,000 clones, approximately 89% were seen once, and the ten largest hold 3.9%. V shed 0 bases, J shed 8 bases, and the junction held 13 bases outside the gene matches. The CDR3 length is 19 residues. Looked up from germline, CDR1 is MGHRA and CDR2 is YSYEKL. J is TRBJ2-1 and V is TRBV4-1, with TRBD2 identical over 13 bases. Specimen: PBMCs, collected around atezolizumab (anti-PD-L1) treatment. The source is a man older than 75 with urothelial cancer. The CDR3 spells CASSQEGQRTSGRRYEQFF. The CDR3 bases are TGCGCCAGCAGCCAAGAGGGACAGAGGACTAGCGGGAGAAGGTATGAGCAGTTCTTC.